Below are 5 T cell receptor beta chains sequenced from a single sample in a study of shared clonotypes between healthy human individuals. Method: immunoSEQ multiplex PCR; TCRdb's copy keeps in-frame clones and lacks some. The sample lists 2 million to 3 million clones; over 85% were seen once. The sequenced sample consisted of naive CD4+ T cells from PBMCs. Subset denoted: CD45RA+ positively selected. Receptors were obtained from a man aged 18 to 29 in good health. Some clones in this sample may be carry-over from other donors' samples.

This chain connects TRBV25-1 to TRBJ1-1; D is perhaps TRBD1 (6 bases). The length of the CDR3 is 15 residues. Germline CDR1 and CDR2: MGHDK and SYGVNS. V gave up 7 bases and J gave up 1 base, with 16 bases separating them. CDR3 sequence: CASTRGGASNTEAFF. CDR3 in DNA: TGTGCCAGCACAAGGGGGGGGGCTTCGAACACTGAAGCTTTCTTT.

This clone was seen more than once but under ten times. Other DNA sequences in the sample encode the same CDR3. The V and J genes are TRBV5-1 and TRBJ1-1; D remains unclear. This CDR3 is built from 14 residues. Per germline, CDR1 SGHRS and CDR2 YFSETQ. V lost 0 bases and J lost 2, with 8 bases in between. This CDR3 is CASSLGPGNTEAFF. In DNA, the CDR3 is TGCGCCAGCAGCTTGGGTCCGGGTAACACTGAAGCTTTCTTT.

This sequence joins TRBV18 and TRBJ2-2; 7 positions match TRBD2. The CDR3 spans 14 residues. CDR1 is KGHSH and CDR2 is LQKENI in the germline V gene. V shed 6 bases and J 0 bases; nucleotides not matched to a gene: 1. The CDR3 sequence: CASSRETNTGELFF. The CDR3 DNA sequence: TGTGCCAGCTCGCGGGAGACGAACACCGGGGAGCTGTTTTTT. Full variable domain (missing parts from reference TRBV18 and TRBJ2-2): NAGVMQNPRHLVRRRGQEARLRCSPMKGHSHVYWYRQLPEEGLKFMVYLQKENIIDESGMPKERFSAEFPKEGPSILRIQQVVRGDSAAYFCASSRETNTGELFFGEGSRLTVL.

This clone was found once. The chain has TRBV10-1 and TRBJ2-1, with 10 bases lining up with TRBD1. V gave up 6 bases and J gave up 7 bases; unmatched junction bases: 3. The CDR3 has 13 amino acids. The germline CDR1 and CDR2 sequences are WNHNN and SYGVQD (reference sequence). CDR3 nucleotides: TGCGCCAGCAGCGGACAGGGGGATAATGAGCAGTTCTTC. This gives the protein CASSGQGDNEQFF.

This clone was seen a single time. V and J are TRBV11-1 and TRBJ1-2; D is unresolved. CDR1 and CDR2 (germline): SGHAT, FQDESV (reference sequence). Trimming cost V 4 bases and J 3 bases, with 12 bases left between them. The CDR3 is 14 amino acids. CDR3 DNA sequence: TGTGCCAGCAGCTCCTCCGGACTACACTATGGCTACACCTTC. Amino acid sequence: CASSSSGLHYGYTF.